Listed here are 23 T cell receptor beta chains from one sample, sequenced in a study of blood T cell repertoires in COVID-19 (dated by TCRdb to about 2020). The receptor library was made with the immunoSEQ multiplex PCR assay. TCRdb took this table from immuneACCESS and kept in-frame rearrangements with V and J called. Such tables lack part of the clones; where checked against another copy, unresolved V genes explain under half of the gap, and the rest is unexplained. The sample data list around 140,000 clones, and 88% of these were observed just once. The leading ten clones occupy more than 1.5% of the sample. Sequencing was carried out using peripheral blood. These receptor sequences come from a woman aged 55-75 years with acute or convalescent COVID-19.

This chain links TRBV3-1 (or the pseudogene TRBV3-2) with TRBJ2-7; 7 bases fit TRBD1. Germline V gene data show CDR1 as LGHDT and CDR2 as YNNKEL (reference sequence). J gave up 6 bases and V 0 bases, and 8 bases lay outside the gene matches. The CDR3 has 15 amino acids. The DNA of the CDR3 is TGTGCCAGCAGCCAAGATCCGGGCAGGGGGACCGAGCAGTACTTC. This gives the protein CASSQDPGRGTEQYF.

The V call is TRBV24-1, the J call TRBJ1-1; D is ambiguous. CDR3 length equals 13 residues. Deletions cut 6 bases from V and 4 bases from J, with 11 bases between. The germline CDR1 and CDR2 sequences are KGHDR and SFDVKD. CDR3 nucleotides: TGTGCCACCAGTCTCGGGGATCGCACTGAAGCTTTCTTT. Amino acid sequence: CATSLGDRTEAFF.

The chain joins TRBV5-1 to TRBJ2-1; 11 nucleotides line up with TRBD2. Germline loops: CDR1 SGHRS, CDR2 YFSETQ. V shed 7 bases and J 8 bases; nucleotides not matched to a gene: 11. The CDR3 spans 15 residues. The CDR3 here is CASGLAGGPIDEQFF. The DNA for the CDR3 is TGCGCCAGCGGTTTAGCGGGGGGGCCAATCGATGAGCAGTTCTTC.

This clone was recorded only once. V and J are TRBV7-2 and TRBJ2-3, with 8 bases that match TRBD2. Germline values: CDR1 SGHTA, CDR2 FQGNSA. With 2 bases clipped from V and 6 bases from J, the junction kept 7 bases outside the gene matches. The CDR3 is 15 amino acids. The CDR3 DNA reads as TGTGCCAGCAGCTTAAACCGGGGGGGCCGGGATACGCAGTATTTT. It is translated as CASSLNRGGRDTQYF. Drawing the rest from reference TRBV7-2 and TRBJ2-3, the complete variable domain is GAGVSQSPSNKVTEKGKDVELRCDPISGHTALYWYRQSLGQGLEFLIYFQGNSAPDKSGLPSDRFSAERTGGSVSTLTIQRTQQEDSAVYLCASSLNRGGRDTQYFGPGTRLTVL.

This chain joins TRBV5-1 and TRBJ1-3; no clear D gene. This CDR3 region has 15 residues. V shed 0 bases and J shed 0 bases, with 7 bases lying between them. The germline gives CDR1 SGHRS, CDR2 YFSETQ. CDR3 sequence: CASSLVAASGNTIYF. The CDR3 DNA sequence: TGCGCCAGCAGCTTGGTGGCTGCCTCTGGAAACACCATATATTTT.

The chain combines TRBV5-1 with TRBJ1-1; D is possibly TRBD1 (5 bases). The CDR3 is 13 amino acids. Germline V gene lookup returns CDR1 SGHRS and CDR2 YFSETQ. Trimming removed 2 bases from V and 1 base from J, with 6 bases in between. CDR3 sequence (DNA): TGCGCCAGCAGCTTCGGACAGAACACTGAAGCTTTCTTT. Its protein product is CASSFGQNTEAFF.

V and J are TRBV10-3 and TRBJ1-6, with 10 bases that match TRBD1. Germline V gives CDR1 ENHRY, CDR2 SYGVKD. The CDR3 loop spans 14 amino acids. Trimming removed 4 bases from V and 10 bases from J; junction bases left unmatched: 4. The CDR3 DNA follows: TGTGCCATCAGTGGGACAGGGGGAGGATCACCCCTCCACTTT. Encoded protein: CAISGTGGGSPLHF.

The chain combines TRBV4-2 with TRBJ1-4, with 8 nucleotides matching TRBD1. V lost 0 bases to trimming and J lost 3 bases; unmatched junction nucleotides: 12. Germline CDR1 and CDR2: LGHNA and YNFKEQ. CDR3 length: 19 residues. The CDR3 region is CASSQDSRQGARANEKLFF. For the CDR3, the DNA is TGTGCCAGCAGCCAAGATAGTAGGCAGGGGGCGAGGGCTAATGAAAAACTGTTTTTT.

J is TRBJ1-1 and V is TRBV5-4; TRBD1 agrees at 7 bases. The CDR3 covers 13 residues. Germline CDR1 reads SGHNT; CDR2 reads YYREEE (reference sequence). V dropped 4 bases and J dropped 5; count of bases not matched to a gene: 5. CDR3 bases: TGTGCCAGCAGCGGTGAACAGGGGACTGAAGCTTTCTTT. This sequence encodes CASSGEQGTEAFF.

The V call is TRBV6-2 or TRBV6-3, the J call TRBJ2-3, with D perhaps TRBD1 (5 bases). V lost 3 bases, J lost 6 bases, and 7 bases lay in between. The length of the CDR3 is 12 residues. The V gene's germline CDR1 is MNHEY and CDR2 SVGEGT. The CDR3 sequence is CASSYQGDTQYF. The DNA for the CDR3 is TGTGCCAGCAGTTATCAGGGTGATACGCAGTATTTT.

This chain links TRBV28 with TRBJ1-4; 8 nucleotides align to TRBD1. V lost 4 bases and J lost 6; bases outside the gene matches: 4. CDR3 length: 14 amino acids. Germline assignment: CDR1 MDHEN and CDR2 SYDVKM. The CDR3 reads CASSSTGEYEKLFF. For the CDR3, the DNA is TGTGCCAGCAGTTCGACAGGGGAGTATGAAAAACTGTTTTTT.

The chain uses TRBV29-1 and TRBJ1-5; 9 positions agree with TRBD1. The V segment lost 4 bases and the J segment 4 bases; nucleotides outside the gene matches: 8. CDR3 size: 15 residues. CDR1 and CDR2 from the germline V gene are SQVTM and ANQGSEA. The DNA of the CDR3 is TGCAGCGTTGCTTTTACCGGGACAGGGAATCAGCCCCAGCATTTT. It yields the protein CSVAFTGTGNQPQHF.

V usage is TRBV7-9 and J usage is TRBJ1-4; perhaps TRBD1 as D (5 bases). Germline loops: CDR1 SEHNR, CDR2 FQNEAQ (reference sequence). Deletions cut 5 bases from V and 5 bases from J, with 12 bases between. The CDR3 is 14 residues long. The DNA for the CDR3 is TGTGCCAGCAGCGCAGGGTATCGGAATGAAAAACTGTTTTTT. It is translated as CASSAGYRNEKLFF.

As DNA, the CDR3 is TGTGCCAGTAGTATTAGTGGACAGGGGTCGTATGAGCAGTTCTTC. This translates into CASSISGQGSYEQFF. The rearrangement joins TRBV19 to TRBJ2-1, with TRBD1 identical over 9 bases. CDR3 length: 15 residues. Germline V lookup: CDR1 LNHDA, CDR2 SQIVND (reference sequence). The junction had 8 bases not matched to a gene; V was cut back by 3 bases and J by 8 bases.

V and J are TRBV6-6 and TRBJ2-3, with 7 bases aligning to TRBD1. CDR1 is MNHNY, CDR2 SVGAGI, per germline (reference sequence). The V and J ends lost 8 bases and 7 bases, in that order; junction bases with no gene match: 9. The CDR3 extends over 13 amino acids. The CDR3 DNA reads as TGTGCCAGCTGGGACAGCGGCGCCCATACGCAGTATTTT. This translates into CASWDSGAHTQYF.

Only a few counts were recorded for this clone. The CDR3 coding sequence is TGTGCCAGCAGCCTACAGGGGGGAATCTCTGGAAACACCATATATTTT. It translates to CASSLQGGISGNTIYF. V is TRBV7-2 and J is TRBJ1-3; 8 positions agree with TRBD1. CDR3 length: 16 residues. V lost 5 bases to trimming and J lost 0 bases; unmatched junction nucleotides: 6. Per the germline V gene, CDR1 is SGHTA and CDR2 is FQGNSA.

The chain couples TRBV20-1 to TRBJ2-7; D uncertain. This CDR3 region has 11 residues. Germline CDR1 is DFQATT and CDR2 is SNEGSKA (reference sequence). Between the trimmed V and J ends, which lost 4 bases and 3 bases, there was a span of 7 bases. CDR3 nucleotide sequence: TGCAGTGCTATAACAGACTACGAGCAGTACTTC. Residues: CSAITDYEQYF.

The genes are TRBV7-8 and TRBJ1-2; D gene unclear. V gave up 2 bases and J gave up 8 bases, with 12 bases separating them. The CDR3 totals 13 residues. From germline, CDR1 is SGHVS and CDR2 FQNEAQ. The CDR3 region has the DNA TGTGCCAGCAGCTTATTCGGGGAGGACGGCTACACCTTC. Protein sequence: CASSLFGEDGYTF.

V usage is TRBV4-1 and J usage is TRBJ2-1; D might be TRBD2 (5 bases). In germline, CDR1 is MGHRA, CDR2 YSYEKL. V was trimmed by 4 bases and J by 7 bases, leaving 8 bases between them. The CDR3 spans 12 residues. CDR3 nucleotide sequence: TGCGCCAGCAGCCGGACTGGAAATGAGCAGTTCTTC. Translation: CASSRTGNEQFF.

The CDR3 sequence: CASSLAGEVNTEAFF. The CDR3 nucleotides read TGTGCCAGCAGTTTGGCTGGAGAAGTGAACACTGAAGCTTTCTTT. The genes are TRBV27 and TRBJ1-1, with D uncertain. CDR3 length: 15 residues. With 3 bases removed from V and 0 bases from J, the gap between germline ends came to 11 bases. Germline-derived CDR1 and CDR2 are MNHEY and SMNVEV (reference sequence).

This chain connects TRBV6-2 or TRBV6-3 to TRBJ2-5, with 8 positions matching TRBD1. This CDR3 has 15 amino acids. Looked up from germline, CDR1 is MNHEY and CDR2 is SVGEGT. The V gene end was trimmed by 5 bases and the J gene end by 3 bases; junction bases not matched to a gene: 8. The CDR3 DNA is TGTGCCAGCAGTACGGACAGGGCTAGCAAAGAGACCCAGTACTTC. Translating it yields CASSTDRASKETQYF.

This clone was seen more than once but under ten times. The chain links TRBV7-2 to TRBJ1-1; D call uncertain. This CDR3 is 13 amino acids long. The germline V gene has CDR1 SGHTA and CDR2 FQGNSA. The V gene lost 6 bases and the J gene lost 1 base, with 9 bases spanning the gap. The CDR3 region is CASRMTGNTEAFF. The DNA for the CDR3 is TGTGCCAGCAGAATGACGGGGAACACTGAAGCTTTCTTT.

Here the CDR3 DNA reads TGTGCCAGCAGCCAAAGGACAGGCTGGGGCACTGAAGCTTTCTTT. Its translation is CASSQRTGWGTEAFF. The chain has TRBV3-1 (or the pseudogene TRBV3-2) and TRBJ1-1, with TRBD1 identical over 7 bases. Germline CDR1 and CDR2: LGHDT and YNNKEL (reference sequence). This CDR3 has 15 residues. The ends lost 2 bases at V and 4 bases at J; junction bases unmatched: 7.